The 24 T cell receptor beta chains below were found in one sample sequenced in a study of blood T cell repertoires in COVID-19. The method was immunoSEQ multiplex PCR; TCRdb's version includes in-frame clones alone and lacks a portion of them. The table lists about 58,000 clones, around 90% of them singletons. Source material: peripheral blood. The receptors stem from a human donor with active COVID-19. The donor label of this sample is uncertain.

The genes are TRBV29-1 and TRBJ1-1; 8 bases are shared with TRBD1. V gave up 7 bases and J gave up 2 bases; unmatched junction bases: 3. The CDR3 sequence is 12 residues long. Germline lookup yields CDR1 SQVTM and CDR2 ANQGSEA. The CDR3 loop is CSAGQGNTEAFF. The CDR3, as DNA: TGCAGCGCTGGACAGGGAAACACTGAAGCTTTCTTT.

This clone was seen once. CDR3 residues: CASSSPWQGGLNEQFF. The CDR3 DNA sequence: TGTGCCAGCAGCTCCCCCTGGCAGGGGGGACTCAATGAGCAGTTCTTC. V and J are TRBV5-4 and TRBJ2-1; a possible D gene is TRBD1 (7 bases). Germline V gives CDR1 SGHNT, CDR2 YYREEE (reference sequence). Deletions cut 3 bases from V and 6 bases from J, with 19 bases between. This CDR3 has 16 residues.

The chain couples TRBV18 to TRBJ2-3; D gene ambiguous. CDR1 is KGHSH, CDR2 LQKENI, per germline. V shed 3 bases and J shed 0 bases, with 7 bases lying between them. This CDR3 region has 14 residues. The CDR3 DNA reads as TGTGCCAGCTCACCCGCGGTTAGCACAGATACGCAGTATTTT. It yields the protein CASSPAVSTDTQYF.

The CDR3 bases are TGCGCCAGCAGCCAAGTAGCCAAGGGGCAGGGCTCGCTGGAAGGCTACACCTTC. This gives the protein CASSQVAKGQGSLEGYTF. This chain uses TRBV4-1 with TRBJ1-2; possible D gene TRBD1, 5 bases. This CDR3 region has 18 residues. Trimming left V 1 base short and J 8 bases short, with 26 bases between. Germline values: CDR1 MGHRA, CDR2 YSYEKL.

The gene calls are TRBV7-3 and TRBJ2-1, with 13 bases lining up with TRBD2. The CDR3 is 15 residues long. Per germline, CDR1 SGHTA and CDR2 FQGTGA. With 5 bases clipped from V and 6 bases from J, the junction kept 4 bases outside the gene matches. Written as DNA, the CDR3 is TGTGCCAGCAGCACCACTAGCGGGAGGGGCAATGAGCAGTTCTTC. Translation: CASSTTSGRGNEQFF. Based on the CDR3 plus reference TRBV7-3 and TRBJ2-1, the full variable domain is GAGVSQTPSNKVTEKGKYVELRCDPISGHTALYWYRQSLGQGPEFLIYFQGTGAADDSGLPNDRFFAVRPEGSVSTLKIQRTERGDSAVYLCASSTTSGRGNEQFFGPGTRLTVL.

The chain has TRBV30 and TRBJ1-3; D perhaps matches TRBD1 (6 bases). Trimming pared 1 base from V and 0 bases from J, leaving 16 bases between. The V gene's germline CDR1 is GTSNPN and CDR2 SVGIG (reference sequence). The CDR3 contains 17 residues. For the CDR3, the DNA is TGTGCCTGGAGTGCATTACAGGGAACCTACTCTGGAAACACCATATATTTT. Amino acids: CAWSALQGTYSGNTIYF.

The chain joins TRBV11-3 to TRBJ2-2; 9 positions match TRBD1. The CDR3 covers 16 residues. Germline CDR1 reads SGHNT; CDR2 reads YENEEA. Losses at the gene ends were 7 bases for V and 4 bases for J; bases not matched to a gene: 10. CDR3 sequence (DNA): TGTGCCAGCAACAAAGGACAGGGGTGGACCACCGGGGAGCTGTTTTTT. It translates to CASNKGQGWTTGELFF.

The table lists this clone with a few counts. The chain couples TRBV30 to TRBJ1-2; 7 nucleotides align to TRBD1. Germline values: CDR1 GTSNPN, CDR2 SVGIG (reference sequence). V dropped 2 bases and J dropped 6; count of bases not matched to a gene: 3. The CDR3 runs 12 residues. CDR3 DNA sequence: TGTGCCTGGAGTTCGACAGGGAATGGCTACACCTTC. This sequence encodes CAWSSTGNGYTF.

V usage is TRBV11-3 and J usage is TRBJ2-7, with D unresolved. Germline values: CDR1 SGHNT, CDR2 YENEEA. Trimming left V 6 bases short and J 0 bases short, with 15 bases between. The CDR3 is 15 residues long. Here the CDR3 DNA reads TGTGCCAGCAGTACCCCCTTGCACTTCTCCTACGAGCAGTACTTC. Residues: CASSTPLHFSYEQYF. The whole variable domain, remainder taken from reference TRBV11-3 and TRBJ2-7, is EAGVVQSPRYKIIEKKQPVAFWCNPISGHNTLYWYLQNLGQGPELLIRYENEEAVDDSQLPKDRFSAERLKGVDSTLKIQPAELGDSAVYLCASSTPLHFSYEQYFGPGTRLTVT.

Here the CDR3 DNA reads TGTGCCAGCAGCTACCGGACAGGGGCTTCGAGAGATACGCAGTATTTT. The encoded protein is CASSYRTGASRDTQYF. The chain links TRBV7-2 to TRBJ2-3; TRBD1 aligns across 9 bases. CDR3 length: 16 residues. V lost 4 bases and J lost 5; bases outside the gene matches: 10. Germline V CDR1 and CDR2: SGHTA, FQGNSA. Full variable domain (missing parts from reference TRBV7-2 and TRBJ2-3): GAGVSQSPSNKVTEKGKDVELRCDPISGHTALYWYRQSLGQGLEFLIYFQGNSAPDKSGLPSDRFSAERTGGSVSTLTIQRTQQEDSAVYLCASSYRTGASRDTQYFGPGTRLTVL.

This clone was counted once. V and J are TRBV2 and TRBJ1-1; D possibly corresponds to TRBD1 (5 bases). This CDR3 spans 12 amino acids. Trimming removed 4 bases at V and 8 bases at J, with 11 bases between. From germline, CDR1 is SNHLY and CDR2 FYNNEI. CDR3: CASSGQGNEAFF. The DNA for the CDR3 is TGTGCCAGCAGTGGTCAGGGCAACGAAGCTTTCTTT.

The DNA for the CDR3 is TGTGCCAGCAGTGACAGGGGGCAAGTCAATCAGCCCCAGCATTTT. Its protein is CASSDRGQVNQPQHF. The gene calls are TRBV2 and TRBJ1-5, with 8 bases aligning to TRBD1. Looked up from germline, CDR1 is SNHLY and CDR2 is FYNNEI. The CDR3 is 15 residues long. V trimming: 3 bases; J trimming: 3 bases; junction bases outside the gene matches: 4.

The chain carries TRBV7-2 and TRBJ2-7; 11 positions match TRBD1. Germline lookup yields CDR1 SGHTA and CDR2 FQGNSA. The CDR3 is made up of 15 amino acids. J gave up 3 bases and V 5 bases, and 6 bases lay outside the gene matches. CDR3 amino acids: CASSIGTGGVYEQYF. The CDR3 region has the DNA TGTGCCAGCAGCATAGGGACAGGGGGGGTCTACGAGCAGTACTTC.

This clone was observed a handful of times. The chain carries TRBV9 and TRBJ2-1; D is possibly TRBD1 (5 bases). In germline, CDR1 is SGDLS, CDR2 YYNGEE. The CDR3 runs 15 residues. Deletions cut 0 bases from V and 4 bases from J, with 11 bases between. Here the CDR3 DNA reads TGTGCCAGCAGCGTAGCAAGGGGTTATTACAATGAGCAGTTCTTC. Translation gives CASSVARGYYNEQFF. Variable domain in full (rest from reference TRBV9 and TRBJ2-1): DSGVTQTPKHLITATGQRVTLRCSPRSGDLSVYWYQQSLDQGLQFLIQYYNGEERAKGNILERFSAQQFPDLHSELNLSSLELGDSALYFCASSVARGYYNEQFFGPGTRLTVL.

The V call is TRBV5-8, the J call TRBJ2-7, with 9 bases aligning to TRBD1. This CDR3 is built from 14 residues. The junction had 3 bases not matched to a gene; V was cut back by 3 bases and J by 2 bases. Germline V gives CDR1 SGHTS, CDR2 YDEGEE. CDR3 nucleotide sequence: TGTGCCAGCAGCTCGCGGGACAGGGCCTACGAGCAGTACTTC. Encoded protein: CASSSRDRAYEQYF.

This chain joins TRBV11-3 and TRBJ1-6, with TRBD1 as a possible D gene (5 bases). V lost 5 bases to trimming and J lost 8 bases, with 19 bases between them. Germline V CDR1 and CDR2: SGHNT, YENEEA. The CDR3 covers 16 residues. CDR3 protein: CASSVLTAPGDSPLHF. For the CDR3, the DNA is TGTGCCAGCAGCGTACTGACAGCTCCCGGAGATTCACCCCTCCACTTT.

V is TRBV5-1 and J is TRBJ1-1; D is unresolved. The CDR3 spans 13 residues. Trimming stripped 4 bases from V and 0 bases from J, with 7 bases between. Looked up from germline, CDR1 is SGHRS and CDR2 is YFSETQ. The DNA of the CDR3 is TGCGCCAGCAGCCTCCGTTTGAACACTGAAGCTTTCTTT. Translated: CASSLRLNTEAFF.

This clone has a single count. The V and J genes are TRBV14 and TRBJ1-2, with D hard to call. Trimming left V 2 bases short and J 3 bases short, with 13 bases between. This CDR3 is built from 15 residues. Germline-derived CDR1 and CDR2 are SGHDN and FVKESK. CDR3 sequence reads: CASSQPEGLYYGYTF. The CDR3 DNA reads TGTGCCAGCAGCCAACCGGAAGGACTCTACTATGGCTACACCTTC.

V gene TRBV5-1 combines with J gene TRBJ2-7; weak D call: TRBD2 (5 bases). Trimming took 4 bases from V and 2 from J, leaving 16 bases between them. From germline, CDR1 is SGHRS and CDR2 YFSETQ. The CDR3 loop spans 15 amino acids. CDR3 region: CASSVGGSGPYEQYF. The CDR3 region has the DNA TGCGCCAGCAGCGTAGGCGGCAGCGGTCCCTACGAGCAGTACTTC.

V usage is TRBV6-5 and J usage is TRBJ2-4; 9 bases are a match to TRBD2. The V and J ends lost 4 bases and 7 bases, in that order; junction bases with no gene match: 5. Germline V CDR1 and CDR2: MNHEY, SVGAGI. The CDR3 covers 14 residues. DNA for the CDR3: TGTGCCAGCAGTTCTAGCGGGACGGGGAACATTCAGTACTTC. Its protein is CASSSSGTGNIQYF.

This sequence joins TRBV11-2 and TRBJ1-4, with 10 bases lining up with TRBD1. From germline, CDR1 is SGHAT and CDR2 FQNNGV. The CDR3 loop spans 15 amino acids. Trimming took 5 bases from V and 6 from J; bases not matched to a gene: 6. The CDR3 sequence: CASSDSGTGDEKLFF. CDR3 DNA sequence: TGTGCCAGCAGCGATAGTGGGACAGGGGATGAAAAACTGTTTTTT.

The chain joins TRBV5-1 to TRBJ2-7; D possibly corresponds to TRBD1 (6 bases). Germline V CDR1 and CDR2: SGHRS, YFSETQ. Trimming removed 2 bases from V and 3 bases from J, with 9 bases in between. The CDR3 is 13 amino acids. This CDR3 reads CASSLQQGYEQYF. The CDR3 DNA is TGCGCCAGCAGCTTACAACAGGGCTACGAGCAGTACTTC.

This clone was seen a few times. The rearrangement links TRBV27 to TRBJ2-3; 11 positions match TRBD2. Germline V gene data show CDR1 as MNHEY and CDR2 as SMNVEV (reference sequence). V shed 5 bases and J 9 bases; nucleotides not matched to a gene: 10. There are 15 residues in the CDR3. The CDR3 here is CASSGSGGDYLTQYF. CDR3 bases: TGTGCCAGCAGTGGTAGCGGGGGGGATTATTTGACGCAGTATTTT.

CDR3 in amino acids: CASSLRGNTEAFF. CDR3 DNA sequence: TGTGCCAGCAGCTTACGGGGGAACACTGAAGCTTTCTTT. This chain links TRBV11-2 with TRBJ1-1; D call uncertain. V lost 2 bases to trimming and J lost 1 base, with 5 bases between them. CDR3 length: 13 amino acids. Germline V gene data show CDR1 as SGHAT and CDR2 as FQNNGV.